The 21 T cell receptor beta chains below were found in one sample sequenced in a study of cytomegalovirus exposure and HLA in healthy donors. Libraries were prepared by immunoSEQ multiplex PCR; TCRdb keeps only in-frame clonotypes and omits some of them. The data show approximately 220,000 clones, approximately 87% seen once. Source material: PBMCs. The source is a man younger than 35 in good health and CMV-seronegative.

This clone showed up just once. The CDR3 DNA reads TGTGCCAGCAGCTTGTCGCCACAGGGCGCTGGAAACACCATATATTTT. As protein: CASSLSPQGAGNTIYF. The genes are TRBV5-4 and TRBJ1-3; weak D call: TRBD1 (6 bases). The CDR3 runs to 16 residues. Germline CDR1 is SGHNT and CDR2 is YYREEE (reference sequence). Trimming removed 1 base from V and 2 bases from J, with 13 bases in between.

V is TRBV7-2 and J is TRBJ2-3; D perhaps matches TRBD2 (6 bases). This CDR3 comprises 14 residues. CDR1 SGHTA and CDR2 FQGNSA come from the germline V gene. The V end was cut by 6 bases, the J end by 5 bases, with 15 bases between. CDR3 region: CASRLSRGGDTQYF. CDR3 coding DNA: TGTGCCAGCAGATTATCGAGGGGAGGAGATACGCAGTATTTT.

The chain links TRBV10-2 to TRBJ2-5; 7 bases map to TRBD2. Germline V gene sequence: CDR1 WSHSY, CDR2 SAAADI. J lost 4 bases, V lost 8 bases, and 10 bases had no gene match. This CDR3 has 14 residues. The CDR3 coding sequence is TGCGCCAGCCGGCACTCGGGAGGCGGAGAGACCCAGTACTTC. Translated: CASRHSGGGETQYF.

The chain joins TRBV10-3 to TRBJ1-6; D ambiguous. Between the trimmed V and J ends, which lost 8 bases and 9 bases, there was a span of 14 bases. From germline, CDR1 is ENHRY and CDR2 SYGVKD. The CDR3 spans 13 residues. In nucleotides, the CDR3 is TGTGCCATCCGGCCAGTTACGGGTTCACCCCTCCACTTT. It is translated as CAIRPVTGSPLHF.

The chain links TRBV6-1 to TRBJ1-5; D not resolved. With 9 bases removed from V and 5 bases from J, the gap between germline ends came to 11 bases. CDR1 and CDR2 from the germline V gene are MNHNS and SASEGT. This CDR3 region has 12 residues. In DNA, the CDR3 is TGTGCCAGTGGCAGTAACGATCAGCCCCAGCATTTT. Its translation: CASGSNDQPQHF.

Only a few counts were recorded for this clone. V usage is TRBV7-9 and J usage is TRBJ2-7, with a tentative D call TRBD1 (6 bases). This CDR3 is 14 amino acids long. The germline V gene has CDR1 SEHNR and CDR2 FQNEAQ (reference sequence). The V end was cut by 4 bases, the J end by 4 bases, with 14 bases between. The CDR3 DNA reads TGTGCCAGCAGCTCACAGGGACGGCCGTACGAGCAGTACTTC. This codes for CASSSQGRPYEQYF.

The chain employs TRBV5-6 and TRBJ2-2; D not certain. The CDR3 covers 11 residues. Trimming cost V 4 bases and J 7 bases, with 5 bases left between them. Germline loops: CDR1 SGHDT, CDR2 YYEEEE. CDR3 sequence reads: CASSHGGELFF. The CDR3 nucleotides are TGTGCCAGCAGCCACGGCGGGGAGCTGTTTTTT.

The J gene is TRBJ1-6, the V gene TRBV6-5, with 8 bases aligning to TRBD1. Germline V gene lookup returns CDR1 MNHEY and CDR2 SVGAGI. V gave up 2 bases and J gave up 9 bases; unmatched junction bases: 3. The CDR3 consists of 14 residues. The CDR3 DNA is TGTGCCAGCAGTTACGGAACAGGGGGTTCACCCCTCCACTTT. Translation gives CASSYGTGGSPLHF.

This clone appeared once. The J gene is TRBJ2-1, the V gene TRBV25-1; TRBD1 is a possible D gene (7 bases). This CDR3 is built from 16 residues. From germline, CDR1 is MGHDK and CDR2 SYGVNS. The V and J ends lost 2 bases and 7 bases respectively, with 18 bases between them. The CDR3 is CASSEGPGGLGNEQFF. CDR3 nucleotide sequence: TGTGCCAGCAGTGAAGGGCCAGGGGGGTTGGGGAATGAGCAGTTCTTC.

The chain links TRBV7-9 to TRBJ1-3; 10 nucleotides align to TRBD1. CDR1 is SEHNR, CDR2 FQNEAQ, per germline (reference sequence). The CDR3 consists of 14 residues. V shed 5 bases and J 11 bases; nucleotides not matched to a gene: 9. This CDR3 reads CASSRPGQGSPIYF. In DNA, the CDR3 is TGTGCCAGCAGCAGACCGGGACAGGGGTCCCCCATATATTTT.

In DNA form, the CDR3 reads TGTGCCAGCAGCTTCGCAGGGGCCACTGAGCAGTTCTTC. This codes for CASSFAGATEQFF. The rearrangement joins TRBV7-3 to TRBJ2-1; D is possibly TRBD1 (6 bases). Trimming took off 3 bases at V and 9 bases at J, with 12 bases between the two ends. Germline V gives CDR1 SGHTA, CDR2 FQGTGA. This CDR3 has 13 residues.

This clone is a singleton in its sample. V gene TRBV6-4 combines with J gene TRBJ2-7, with TRBD2 matching over 12 bases. From germline, CDR1 is MRHNA and CDR2 SNTAGT. V was pared by 8 bases and J by 3 bases, with 8 bases of the junction left unmatched. The CDR3 loop spans 15 amino acids. The CDR3 DNA sequence: TGTGCCAGCCAGTCTAGCGGGAGGGCCGTCTACGAGCAGTACTTC. Protein product: CASQSSGRAVYEQYF.

This sequence joins TRBV18 and TRBJ2-7, with 7 bases identical to TRBD1. The length of the CDR3 is 14 residues. Per the germline V gene, CDR1 is KGHSH and CDR2 is LQKENI. J was trimmed by 3 bases and V by 1 base; bases with no gene match: 3. In DNA, the CDR3 is TGTGCCAGCTCACCACGGCAGGGGGACTACGAGCAGTACTTC. Translation gives CASSPRQGDYEQYF.

This clone was observed once. The chain joins TRBV5-1 to TRBJ2-1, with 8 bases matching TRBD2. CDR3 length: 16 amino acids. V shed 0 bases, J shed 4 bases, and the junction held 6 bases outside the gene matches. Per the germline V gene, CDR1 is SGHRS and CDR2 is YFSETQ. CDR3 loop: CASSLAGGAVYNEQFF. In DNA, the CDR3 is TGCGCCAGCAGCTTGGCCGGGGGGGCGGTGTACAATGAGCAGTTCTTC.

The V call is TRBV5-6, the J call TRBJ1-1; a possible D gene is TRBD1 (6 bases). This CDR3 region has 14 residues. The germline V gene encodes CDR1 SGHDT and CDR2 YYEEEE. V was trimmed by 4 bases and J by 6 bases, leaving 16 bases between them. This CDR3 reads CASSPMPGVPEAFF. The CDR3 coding sequence is TGTGCCAGCAGCCCTATGCCAGGGGTCCCTGAAGCTTTCTTT.

The chain is built from TRBV5-5 and TRBJ2-3; TRBD2 might be the D (6 bases). CDR1 is SGHKS and CDR2 is YYEKEE in the germline V gene (reference sequence). The CDR3 has 14 amino acids. V lost 3 bases and J lost 0, with 8 bases in between. CDR3 sequence (DNA): TGTGCCAGCAGCTCAGCGGGTAGCACAGATACGCAGTATTTT. Amino acids: CASSSAGSTDTQYF.

V gene TRBV5-8 combines with J gene TRBJ2-2; TRBD1 matches at 11 bases. CDR3 length: 14 residues. The V gene end was trimmed by 5 bases and the J gene end by 6 bases; junction bases not matched to a gene: 3. Germline lookup yields CDR1 SGHTS and CDR2 YDEGEE. The CDR3 reads CASRDRGLPGELFF. The CDR3 DNA sequence: TGTGCCAGCAGGGACAGGGGGCTCCCCGGGGAGCTGTTTTTT.

The chain combines TRBV4-1 with TRBJ2-1; tentatively, D is TRBD1 (6 bases). The CDR3 contains 13 residues. Germline-derived CDR1 and CDR2 are MGHRA and YSYEKL. V dropped 4 bases and J dropped 8 bases, with 12 bases sitting between them. CDR3 protein: CASSPNRAYEQFF. Written as DNA, the CDR3 is TGCGCCAGCAGCCCAAACAGGGCGTATGAGCAGTTCTTC.

This chain links TRBV10-1 with TRBJ2-5, with D possibly TRBD2 on 5 matching bases. This CDR3 spans 15 amino acids. Germline lookup yields CDR1 WNHNN and CDR2 SYGVQD (reference sequence). The germline V and J ends were trimmed by 0 bases and 5 bases, with 13 bases remaining between them. CDR3 in amino acids: CASSESPSSTETQYF. For the CDR3, the DNA is TGCGCCAGCAGTGAGTCGCCTAGCAGTACTGAGACCCAGTACTTC.

Only a few counts were recorded for this clone. V gene TRBV7-2 combines with J gene TRBJ2-7, with TRBD1 matching 7 bases. The V gene's germline CDR1 is SGHTA and CDR2 FQGNSA. This CDR3 comprises 15 residues. V lost 2 bases and J lost 5; bases outside the gene matches: 9. This CDR3 is CASSLLPGQLDEQYF. The CDR3 DNA is TGTGCCAGCAGCTTACTCCCGGGACAGTTGGACGAGCAGTACTTC.

The rearrangement uses TRBV29-1 and TRBJ1-4; TRBD1 is a possible D gene (5 bases). The CDR3 contains 14 residues. Germline CDR1 is SQVTM and CDR2 is ANQGSEA. The V end was cut by 6 bases, the J end by 5 bases, with 16 bases between. DNA of the CDR3: TGCAGCGTCGCGCGGGACGGCCGGAATGAAAAACTGTTTTTT. This sequence encodes CSVARDGRNEKLFF.